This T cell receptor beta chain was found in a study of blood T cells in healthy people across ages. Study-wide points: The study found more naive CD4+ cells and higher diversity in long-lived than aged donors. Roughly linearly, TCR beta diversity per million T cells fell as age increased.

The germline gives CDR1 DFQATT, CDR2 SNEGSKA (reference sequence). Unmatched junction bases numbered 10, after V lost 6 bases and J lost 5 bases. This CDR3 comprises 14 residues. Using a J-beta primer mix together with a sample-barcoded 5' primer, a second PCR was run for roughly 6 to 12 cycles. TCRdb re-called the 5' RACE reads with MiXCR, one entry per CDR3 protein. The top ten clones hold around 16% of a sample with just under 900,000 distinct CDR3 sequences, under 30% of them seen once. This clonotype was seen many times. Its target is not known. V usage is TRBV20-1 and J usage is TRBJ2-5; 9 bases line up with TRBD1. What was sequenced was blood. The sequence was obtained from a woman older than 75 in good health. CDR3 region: CSAFPGQGRETQYF. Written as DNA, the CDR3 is TGCAGTGCGTTCCCGGGACAGGGTAGGGAGACCCAGTACTTC.